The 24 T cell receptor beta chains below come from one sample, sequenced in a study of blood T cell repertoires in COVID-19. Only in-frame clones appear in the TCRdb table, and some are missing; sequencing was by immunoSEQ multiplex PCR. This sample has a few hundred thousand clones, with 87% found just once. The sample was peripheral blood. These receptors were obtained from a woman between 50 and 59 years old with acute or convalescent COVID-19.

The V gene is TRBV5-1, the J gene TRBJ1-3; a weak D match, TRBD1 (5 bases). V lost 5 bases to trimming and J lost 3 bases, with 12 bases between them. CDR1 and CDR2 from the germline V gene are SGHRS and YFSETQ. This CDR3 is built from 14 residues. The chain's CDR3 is CASRLGGDGNTIYF. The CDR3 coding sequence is TGCGCCAGCAGATTAGGAGGGGATGGAAACACCATATATTTT. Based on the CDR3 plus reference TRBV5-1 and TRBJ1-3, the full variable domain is KAGVTQTPRYLIKTRGQQVTLSCSPISGHRSVSWYQQTPGQGLQFLFEYFSETQRNKGNFPGRFSGRQFSNSRSEMNVSTLELGDSALYLCASRLGGDGNTIYFGEGSWLTVV.

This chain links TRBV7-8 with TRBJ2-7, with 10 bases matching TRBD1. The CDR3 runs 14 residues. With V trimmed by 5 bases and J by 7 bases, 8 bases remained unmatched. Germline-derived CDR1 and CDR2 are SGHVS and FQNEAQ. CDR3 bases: TGTGCCAGCAGCCGAGACAGGGGGCGCCGGGAGCAGTACTTC. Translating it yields CASSRDRGRREQYF.

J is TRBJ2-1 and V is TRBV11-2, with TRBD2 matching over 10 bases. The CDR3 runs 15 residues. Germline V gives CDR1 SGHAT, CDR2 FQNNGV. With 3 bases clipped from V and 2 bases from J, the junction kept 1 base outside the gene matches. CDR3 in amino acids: CASSFLAGAYNEQFF. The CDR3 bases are TGTGCCAGCAGCTTTCTAGCGGGAGCCTACAATGAGCAGTTCTTC.

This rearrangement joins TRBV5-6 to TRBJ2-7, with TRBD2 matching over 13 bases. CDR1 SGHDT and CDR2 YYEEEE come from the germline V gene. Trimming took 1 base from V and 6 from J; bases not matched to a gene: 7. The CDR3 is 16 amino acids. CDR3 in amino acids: CASSLLGTSGMGEQYF. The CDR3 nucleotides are TGTGCCAGCAGCTTGTTGGGGACTAGCGGGATGGGCGAGCAGTACTTC.

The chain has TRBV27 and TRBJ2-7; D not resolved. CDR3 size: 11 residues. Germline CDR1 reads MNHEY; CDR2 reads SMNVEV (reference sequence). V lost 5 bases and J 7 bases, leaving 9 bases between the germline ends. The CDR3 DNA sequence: TGTGCCAGCAGTGACCTCAGGGAGCAGTACTTC. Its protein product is CASSDLREQYF.

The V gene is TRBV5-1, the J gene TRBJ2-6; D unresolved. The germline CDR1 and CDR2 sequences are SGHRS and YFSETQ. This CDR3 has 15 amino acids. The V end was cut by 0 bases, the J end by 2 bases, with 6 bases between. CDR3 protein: CASSLVQAGANVLTF. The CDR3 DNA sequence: TGCGCCAGCAGCTTGGTCCAGGCTGGGGCCAACGTCCTGACTTTC.

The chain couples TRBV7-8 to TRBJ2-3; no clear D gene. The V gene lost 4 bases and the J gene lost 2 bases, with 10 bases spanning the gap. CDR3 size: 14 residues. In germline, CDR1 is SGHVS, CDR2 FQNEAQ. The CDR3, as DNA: TGTGCCAGCAGCTCACGGGTACTCACAGATACGCAGTATTTT. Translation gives CASSSRVLTDTQYF. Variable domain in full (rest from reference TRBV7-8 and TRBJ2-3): GAGVSQSPRYKVAKRGQDVALRCDPISGHVSLFWYQQALGQGPEFLTYFQNEAQLDKSGLPSDRFFAERPEGSVSTLKIQRTQQEDSAVYLCASSSRVLTDTQYFGPGTRLTVL.

The CDR3 DNA follows: TGTGCCAGCAGCCACACCGGGACAGGAATCTCCTACGAGCAGTACTTC. Translated, it gives CASSHTGTGISYEQYF. This sequence joins TRBV5-6 and TRBJ2-7; 8 bases fit TRBD1. Trimming at V came to 4 bases and at J to 0 bases, leaving 9 bases not matched to a gene. This CDR3 has 16 residues. Germline V gene data show CDR1 as SGHDT and CDR2 as YYEEEE.

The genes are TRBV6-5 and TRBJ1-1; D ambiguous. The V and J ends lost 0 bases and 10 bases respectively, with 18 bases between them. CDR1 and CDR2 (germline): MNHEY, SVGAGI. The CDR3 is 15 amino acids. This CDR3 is CASSYSPRLVGAAFF. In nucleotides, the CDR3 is TGTGCCAGCAGTTACTCTCCAAGGCTAGTAGGCGCAGCTTTCTTT.

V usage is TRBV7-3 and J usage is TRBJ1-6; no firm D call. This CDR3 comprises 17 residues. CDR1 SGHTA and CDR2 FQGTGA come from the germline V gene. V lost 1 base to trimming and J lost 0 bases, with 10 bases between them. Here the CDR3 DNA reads TGTGCCAGCAGCTTAAATACAGCAAGCTCCTATAATTCACCCCTCCACTTT. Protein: CASSLNTASSYNSPLHF.

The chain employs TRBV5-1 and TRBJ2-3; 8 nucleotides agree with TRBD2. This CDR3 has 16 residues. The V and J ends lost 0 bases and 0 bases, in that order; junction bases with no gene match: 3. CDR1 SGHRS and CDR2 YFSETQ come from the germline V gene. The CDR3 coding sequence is TGCGCCAGCAGCTTGGCGGGAGGGCCAAGCACAGATACGCAGTATTTT. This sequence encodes CASSLAGGPSTDTQYF.

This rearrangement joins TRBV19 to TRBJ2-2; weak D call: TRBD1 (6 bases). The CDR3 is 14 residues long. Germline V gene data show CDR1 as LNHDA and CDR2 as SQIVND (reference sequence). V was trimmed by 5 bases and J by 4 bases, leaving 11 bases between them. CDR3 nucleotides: TGTGCCAGTAGTCCGGACAGAATCACCGGGGAGCTGTTTTTT. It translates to CASSPDRITGELFF.

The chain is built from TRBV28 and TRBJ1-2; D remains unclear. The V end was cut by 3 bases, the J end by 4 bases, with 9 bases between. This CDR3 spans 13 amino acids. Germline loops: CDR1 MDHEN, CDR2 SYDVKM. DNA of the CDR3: TGTGCCAGCAGTTTTATCTCCCCCTATGGCTACACCTTC. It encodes CASSFISPYGYTF.

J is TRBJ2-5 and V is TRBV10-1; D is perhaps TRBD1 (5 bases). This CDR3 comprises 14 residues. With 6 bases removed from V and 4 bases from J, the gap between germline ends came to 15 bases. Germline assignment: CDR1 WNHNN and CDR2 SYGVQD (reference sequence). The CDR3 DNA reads TGCGCCAGCAGCAGACAGAAGCCACCAGAGACCCAGTACTTC. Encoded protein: CASSRQKPPETQYF.

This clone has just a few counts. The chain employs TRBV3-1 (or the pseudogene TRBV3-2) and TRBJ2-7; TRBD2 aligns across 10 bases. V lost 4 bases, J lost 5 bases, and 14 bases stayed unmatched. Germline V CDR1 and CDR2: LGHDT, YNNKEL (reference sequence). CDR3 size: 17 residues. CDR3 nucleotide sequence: TGTGCCAGCAGCCCCAGGGCCCTAGCGGGAGCAGAGAACGAGCAGTACTTC. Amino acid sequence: CASSPRALAGAENEQYF.

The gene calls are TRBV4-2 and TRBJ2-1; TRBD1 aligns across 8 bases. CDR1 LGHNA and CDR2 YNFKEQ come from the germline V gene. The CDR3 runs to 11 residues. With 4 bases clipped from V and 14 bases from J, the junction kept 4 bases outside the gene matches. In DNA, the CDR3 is TGTGCCAGCAGCCCCGGACAGGGAGAGTTCTTC. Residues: CASSPGQGEFF.

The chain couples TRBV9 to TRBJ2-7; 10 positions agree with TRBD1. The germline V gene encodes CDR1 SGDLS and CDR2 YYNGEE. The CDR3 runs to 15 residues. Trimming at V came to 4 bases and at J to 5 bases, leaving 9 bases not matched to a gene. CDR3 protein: CASSPRQGARNEQYF. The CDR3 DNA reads TGTGCCAGCAGCCCTCGACAGGGGGCGCGGAACGAGCAGTACTTC.

This CDR3 is CASSGDSDYNEQFF. The CDR3 DNA follows: TGTGCCAGCAGTGGGGACAGTGACTACAATGAGCAGTTCTTC. This rearrangement joins TRBV2 to TRBJ2-1, with 7 nucleotides matching TRBD1. The CDR3 loop spans 14 amino acids. Trimming cost V 4 bases and J 3 bases; bases outside gene matches: 3. Germline V gene lookup returns CDR1 SNHLY and CDR2 FYNNEI.

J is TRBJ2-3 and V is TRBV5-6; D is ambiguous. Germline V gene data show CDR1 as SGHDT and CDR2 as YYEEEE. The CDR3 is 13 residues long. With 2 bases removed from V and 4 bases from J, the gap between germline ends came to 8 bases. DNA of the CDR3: TGTGCCAGCAGCTTCTATTCCTCAGATACGCAGTATTTT. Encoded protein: CASSFYSSDTQYF.

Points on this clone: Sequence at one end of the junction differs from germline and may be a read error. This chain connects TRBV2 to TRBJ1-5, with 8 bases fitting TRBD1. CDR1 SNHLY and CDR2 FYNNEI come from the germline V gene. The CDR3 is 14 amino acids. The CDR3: CASSDAGGNQPQHF. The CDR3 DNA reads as TGTGCCAGCAGTGATGCAGGGGGCAACCAGCCCCAGCATTTT.

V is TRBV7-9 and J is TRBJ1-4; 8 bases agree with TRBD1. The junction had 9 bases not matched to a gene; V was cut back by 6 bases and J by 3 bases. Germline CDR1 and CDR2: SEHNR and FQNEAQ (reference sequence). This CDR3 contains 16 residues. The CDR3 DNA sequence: TGTGCCAGCAGTCCTTTTACAGGGGGATCTAATGAAAAACTGTTTTTT. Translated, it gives CASSPFTGGSNEKLFF.

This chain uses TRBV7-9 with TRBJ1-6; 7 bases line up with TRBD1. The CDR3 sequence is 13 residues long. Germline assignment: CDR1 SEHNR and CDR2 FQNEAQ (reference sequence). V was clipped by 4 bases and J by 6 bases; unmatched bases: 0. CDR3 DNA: TGTGCCAGCAGCTGGGACAGTAATTCACCCCTCCACTTT. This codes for CASSWDSNSPLHF.

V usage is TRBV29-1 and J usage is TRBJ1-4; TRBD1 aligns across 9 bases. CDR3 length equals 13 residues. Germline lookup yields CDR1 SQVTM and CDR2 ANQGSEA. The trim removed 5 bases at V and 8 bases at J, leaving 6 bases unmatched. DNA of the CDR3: TGCAGCGTTACGGGACAGGGATCAGAAAAACTGTTTTTT. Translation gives CSVTGQGSEKLFF.

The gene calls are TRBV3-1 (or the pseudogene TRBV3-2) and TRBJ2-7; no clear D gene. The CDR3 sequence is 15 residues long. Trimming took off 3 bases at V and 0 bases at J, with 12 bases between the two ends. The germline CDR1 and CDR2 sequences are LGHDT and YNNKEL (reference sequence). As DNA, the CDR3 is TGTGCCAGCAGCCATCTCGGCGGCATCTCCTACGAGCAGTACTTC. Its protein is CASSHLGGISYEQYF.